What follows is one TCR beta chain and its context. Patients of the Seattle cohort, enrolled during active infection, were followed longitudinally. Germline CDR1 reads ENHRY; CDR2 reads SYGVKD. The V end lost 11 bases, the J end lost 6 bases, and 19 bases lay between the germline ends. This CDR3 has 14 residues. Per the study methods: Amplification of reference gene primers was used by the study to estimate nucleated cell counts. Some clones are missing from TCRdb's copy, which holds only in-frame ones; the method was immunoSEQ multiplex PCR. V and J calls and clone size come straight from that table; D and trimming were deduced from the DNA. Of 250,000 to 350,000 clones listed, 90% are singletons. This sample is drawn from a study of blood T cell repertoires in COVID-19. Study-level information: Italy, Spain and the United States were the sources of the convalescent and acute COVID-19 samples.

Material for sequencing was peripheral blood. This sequence was found in a woman aged 30 to 39 with COVID-19, enrolled during active disease. The rearrangement uses TRBV10-3 and TRBJ1-4; possible D gene TRBD1, 6 bases. CDR3 nucleotide sequence: TGTGCCGTAAACAATGACAGGCGGGATGAAAAACTGTTTTTT. Its translation is CAVNNDRRDEKLFF.